The sequence of this T cell receptor beta chain was determined in a study of blood T cell repertoires in COVID-19. This clone has a single count. Sequencing used immunoSEQ multiplex PCR; TCRdb keeps in-frame clones, though not all of them. The sample lists more than 65,000 clones; approximately 78% were seen once. The specimen sequenced was peripheral blood. The receptor was derived from a woman in her seventies with acute or convalescent COVID-19.

The CDR3 here is CASRAGTSGRASLDTQYF. The CDR3, as DNA: TGTGCCAGCAGGGCCGGGACTAGCGGGAGGGCCAGTTTGGATACGCAGTATTTT. This chain links TRBV27 with TRBJ2-3, with 16 bases identical to TRBD2. CDR3 length equals 18 residues. Germline-derived CDR1 and CDR2 are MNHEY and SMNVEV (reference sequence). V lost 6 bases and J lost 6; bases outside the gene matches: 12.